The 20 T cell receptor beta chains in this list originate from one sample, sequenced in a study of CD8 T cells in ankylosing spondylitis. TCRdb used MiXCR to reprocess the 5' RACE reads, holding one entry per CDR3 protein. The profile covers some 90,000 distinct CDR3 sequences, with 27% appearing a single time and roughly 59% taken by the ten largest. Material: blood, either unsorted or a sorted T cell fraction (not recorded which). Receptor source: a male donor with ankylosing spondylitis or in good health (not recorded which).

The V gene is TRBV5-1, the J gene TRBJ2-7; 9 bases are a match to TRBD2. This CDR3 spans 15 amino acids. Germline V lookup: CDR1 SGHRS, CDR2 YFSETQ. J lost 0 bases, V lost 0 bases, and 1 base had no gene match. In DNA form, the CDR3 reads TGCGCCAGCAGCTTGGTGACTAGCGGCTCCTACGAGCAGTACTTC. Protein product: CASSLVTSGSYEQYF.

The J gene is TRBJ2-1, the V gene TRBV7-3; no clear D gene. The length of the CDR3 is 14 residues. V was pared by 5 bases and J by 0 bases, with 8 bases between. From germline, CDR1 is SGHTA and CDR2 FQGTGA. CDR3 bases: TGTGCCAGCAGCCCCATGGGCTCCTACAATGAGCAGTTCTTC. Its translation: CASSPMGSYNEQFF.

This clonotype was found a few times. The V gene is TRBV4-1, the J gene TRBJ2-3; 8 positions match TRBD2. V lost 2 bases, J lost 1 base, and 2 bases stayed unmatched. This CDR3 has 15 amino acids. The V gene's germline CDR1 is MGHRA and CDR2 YSYEKL. The CDR3: CASSQLTSGTDTQYF. The CDR3 nucleotides read TGCGCCAGCAGCCAATTGACTAGCGGCACAGATACGCAGTATTTT.

The chain is built from TRBV5-1 and TRBJ2-3; D may match TRBD1 or TRBD2 (5 bases each). Germline-derived CDR1 and CDR2 are SGHRS and YFSETQ. The CDR3 sequence is 15 residues long. Trimming removed 4 bases from V and 3 bases from J, with 15 bases in between. The CDR3 DNA follows: TGCGCCAGCAGCCCTGGATGGGGGATTACAGATACGCAGTATTTT. Amino acids: CASSPGWGITDTQYF.

This clonotype was seen ten or more times. This chain links TRBV6-5 with TRBJ2-1, with a weak D call TRBD1 (6 bases). V lost 2 bases and J 5 bases, leaving 13 bases between the germline ends. CDR3 size: 15 residues. Germline CDR1 reads MNHEY; CDR2 reads SVGAGI. CDR3 loop: CASSYRGLADNEQFF. The CDR3 DNA follows: TGTGCCAGCAGTTACAGGGGGTTGGCAGACAATGAGCAGTTCTTC.

The rearrangement joins TRBV5-1 to TRBJ2-7, with 8 bases aligning to TRBD1. Germline V gene sequence: CDR1 SGHRS, CDR2 YFSETQ. This CDR3 has 13 residues. After removal of 4 bases from V and 5 bases from J, the junction contained 5 bases not matched to a gene. This chain's CDR3 is CASSDGQGHEQYF. The CDR3 DNA follows: TGCGCCAGCAGCGACGGACAGGGACACGAGCAGTACTTC.

This clonotype came up many times. The CDR3 region has the DNA TGCGCCAGCAGCTTGGGCGGGAGCACAGATACGCAGTATTTT. It encodes CASSLGGSTDTQYF. V is TRBV5-1 and J is TRBJ2-3; tentatively, D is TRBD2 (5 bases). Germline V CDR1 and CDR2: SGHRS, YFSETQ. Trimming removed 0 bases from V and 0 bases from J, with 5 bases in between. The CDR3 loop spans 14 amino acids.

The V gene is TRBV4-2, the J gene TRBJ2-1, with 9 bases that match TRBD2. The J segment lost 9 bases and the V segment lost 3 bases, leaving 6 bases of the junction unmatched. The length of the CDR3 is 14 residues. Germline V gives CDR1 LGHNA, CDR2 YNFKEQ. CDR3 protein: CASSQGLASGEQFF. The DNA of the CDR3 is TGTGCCAGCAGCCAGGGACTAGCTTCGGGTGAGCAGTTCTTC.

The rearrangement joins TRBV19 to TRBJ2-1; D possibly corresponds to TRBD1 (6 bases). The CDR3 sequence is 14 residues long. Trimming left V 2 bases short and J 9 bases short, with 14 bases between. Germline V gives CDR1 LNHDA, CDR2 SQIVND (reference sequence). The DNA for the CDR3 is TGTGCCAGTAGTATACAAGGGACACTGGGTGAGCAGTTCTTC. Its translation is CASSIQGTLGEQFF.

This clonotype has more than one count but fewer than ten. The chain employs TRBV27 and TRBJ2-2; D not resolved. CDR1 is MNHEY, CDR2 SMNVEV, per germline (reference sequence). With 3 bases removed from V and 7 bases from J, the gap between germline ends came to 6 bases. The CDR3 is 12 residues long. This CDR3 reads CASSFSGGELFF. CDR3 coding DNA: TGTGCCAGCAGTTTCAGTGGCGGGGAGCTGTTTTTT.

The chain combines TRBV5-1 with TRBJ2-3; D is tentatively TRBD1 or TRBD2 (5 bases each). In germline, CDR1 is SGHRS, CDR2 YFSETQ. Trimming stripped 6 bases from V and 0 bases from J, with 8 bases between. The length of the CDR3 is 13 residues. The CDR3 DNA reads TGCGCCAGCACCAGGGACAGCACAGATACGCAGTATTTT. Amino acid sequence: CASTRDSTDTQYF.

The chain combines TRBV18 with TRBJ1-5; no reliable D call. The CDR3 is made up of 14 amino acids. With 3 bases removed from V and 6 bases from J, the gap between germline ends came to 12 bases. Germline values: CDR1 KGHSH, CDR2 LQKENI. The CDR3 loop reads CASSPIEWGQPQHF. Written as DNA, the CDR3 is TGTGCCAGCTCACCCATTGAGTGGGGTCAGCCCCAGCATTTT.

The rearrangement joins TRBV5-1 to TRBJ2-1; TRBD2 aligns across 14 bases. CDR1 is SGHRS and CDR2 is YFSETQ in the germline V gene. The ends lost 4 bases at V and 6 bases at J; junction bases unmatched: 6. This CDR3 has 16 amino acids. The CDR3 sequence: CASSPTSGRASNEQFF. The CDR3 DNA reads as TGCGCCAGCAGCCCGACTAGCGGGAGGGCAAGCAATGAGCAGTTCTTC.

The V call is TRBV20-1, the J call TRBJ1-6; maybe TRBD1 (6 bases). The V gene's germline CDR1 is DFQATT and CDR2 SNEGSKA (reference sequence). The CDR3 consists of 15 residues. Trimming stripped 6 bases from V and 5 bases from J, with 17 bases between. The CDR3 loop reads CSANEGEQHNSPLHF. As DNA, the CDR3 is TGCAGTGCGAACGAGGGGGAACAGCATAATTCACCCCTCCACTTT.

This clonotype has only a few counts. The V gene is TRBV5-1, the J gene TRBJ2-3, with TRBD2 identical over 11 bases. V was clipped by 4 bases and J by 4 bases; unmatched bases: 8. The length of the CDR3 is 16 residues. CDR1 is SGHRS, CDR2 YFSETQ, per germline. CDR3 in amino acids: CASSLGTSGVPDTQYF. The CDR3 region has the DNA TGCGCCAGCAGCCTCGGGACTAGCGGAGTACCAGATACGCAGTATTTT.

V gene TRBV14 combines with J gene TRBJ2-5, with D perhaps assigned TRBD1 or TRBD2 (5 bases each). Trimming stripped 4 bases from V and 6 bases from J, with 12 bases between. The CDR3 extends over 13 amino acids. The germline CDR1 and CDR2 sequences are SGHDN and FVKESK. CDR3 protein: CASSPPGAKTQYF. Here the CDR3 DNA reads TGTGCCAGCAGCCCTCCCGGGGCGAAGACCCAGTACTTC. The variable domain in full, with the rest retrieved from reference TRBV14 and TRBJ2-5, is EAGVTQFPSHSVIEKGQTVTLRCDPISGHDNLYWYRRVMGKEIKFLLHFVKESKQDESGMPNNRFLAERTGGTYSTLKVQPAELEDSGVYFCASSPPGAKTQYFGPGTRLLVL.

This clonotype has just a few counts. As DNA, the CDR3 is TGTGCCAGCAGCGTAGCCCACGGAAAATACGAGCAGTACGTC. Translation: CASSVAHGKYEQYV. V gene TRBV9 combines with J gene TRBJ2-7; D remains ambiguous. The germline V and J ends were trimmed by 0 bases and 4 bases, with 11 bases remaining between them. From germline, CDR1 is SGDLS and CDR2 YYNGEE. The CDR3 is 14 amino acids.

This clonotype was seen a handful of times. The chain uses TRBV4-2 and TRBJ2-5; 7 nucleotides align to TRBD2. The germline V gene has CDR1 LGHNA and CDR2 YNFKEQ. The CDR3 spans 16 residues. V was clipped by 1 base and J by 2 bases; unmatched bases: 7. This CDR3 is CASSQAGGQLQETQYF. The CDR3 nucleotides read TGTGCCAGCAGCCAAGCGGGGGGTCAGCTACAAGAGACCCAGTACTTC.

This clonotype has at least ten counts. The genes are TRBV5-1 and TRBJ2-7; TRBD2 agrees at 10 bases. Germline lookup yields CDR1 SGHRS and CDR2 YFSETQ. Trimming cost V 4 bases and J 5 bases; bases outside gene matches: 9. The CDR3 totals 15 residues. CDR3 in amino acids: CASSVNLAGVDEQYF. The CDR3 coding sequence is TGCGCCAGCAGCGTTAACCTAGCGGGAGTCGACGAGCAGTACTTC.

This clonotype was recorded a few times. V and J are TRBV5-1 and TRBJ1-1; no reliable D call. CDR3 length: 13 residues. Germline V gives CDR1 SGHRS, CDR2 YFSETQ. V lost 0 bases to trimming and J lost 3 bases, with 6 bases between them. As DNA, the CDR3 is TGCGCCAGCAGCTTGGATTTACACACTGAAGCTTTCTTT. This encodes CASSLDLHTEAFF.